A single sample gave rise to the 29 T cell receptor beta chains below, sequenced in a study of blood T cell repertoires in COVID-19. Profiling relied on immunoSEQ multiplex PCR, and the TCRdb table lists in-frame clones only, not all of them. Of 70,000 or so clones listed, 70% to 80% are singletons. Sequenced sample: peripheral blood. These receptors were collected from a woman between 70 and 85 years old with acute or convalescent COVID-19.

The chain combines TRBV4-1 with TRBJ1-3; D unclear. Trimming pared 0 bases from V and 2 bases from J, leaving 8 bases between. The CDR3 is 15 residues long. Per the germline V gene, CDR1 is MGHRA and CDR2 is YSYEKL. This chain's CDR3 is CASSQDEKTGNTIYF. The DNA of the CDR3 is TGCGCCAGCAGCCAAGACGAGAAGACTGGAAACACCATATATTTT.

The J gene is TRBJ2-5, the V gene TRBV6-1, with TRBD1 as a possible D gene (6 bases). The CDR3 runs to 15 residues. V was cut by 3 bases and J by 5 bases, with 16 bases left in between. CDR1 and CDR2 from the germline V gene are MNHNS and SASEGT. CDR3 nucleotides: TGTGCCAGCAGTGAGCACCCGGACAGTTTTGAGACCCAGTACTTC. This encodes CASSEHPDSFETQYF.

This chain connects TRBV2 to TRBJ2-2, with a weak D call TRBD1 (5 bases). Germline CDR1 is SNHLY and CDR2 is FYNNEI. V was clipped by 4 bases and J by 1 base, with 10 bases between them. The CDR3 consists of 15 residues. The CDR3 bases are TGTGCCAGCAGTGTTACCACAGGGAACACCGGGGAGCTGTTTTTT. Protein sequence: CASSVTTGNTGELFF.

V gene TRBV28 combines with J gene TRBJ2-7, with D possibly being TRBD1 (5 bases). Trimming took 10 bases from V and 6 from J, leaving 19 bases between them. The CDR3 is 13 residues long. The germline CDR1 and CDR2 sequences are MDHEN and SYDVKM. CDR3 protein: CATNKRGTSEQYF. The CDR3 DNA reads TGTGCCACAAATAAAAGGGGTACCTCCGAGCAGTACTTC.

The CDR3 sequence: CASSSRSNYGYTF. The CDR3, as DNA: TGTGCCAGCAGTTCCAGGTCGAACTATGGCTACACCTTC. The chain couples TRBV27 to TRBJ1-2; D is unresolved. The CDR3 runs to 13 residues. Germline V gene sequence: CDR1 MNHEY, CDR2 SMNVEV (reference sequence). With 4 bases removed from V and 2 bases from J, the gap between germline ends came to 8 bases.

The chain uses TRBV7-6 and TRBJ1-6; 8 bases are a match to TRBD1. This CDR3 spans 15 amino acids. Germline V gene data show CDR1 as SGHVS and CDR2 as FNYEAQ. V was clipped by 5 bases and J by 9 bases; unmatched bases: 9. In DNA form, the CDR3 reads TGTGCCAGCAGCCCCAATCTCAGGGGGCTTTCACCCCTCCACTTT. Protein sequence: CASSPNLRGLSPLHF.

The CDR3: CASSLRGTYNEQFF. The CDR3 nucleotides read TGTGCCAGCAGTTTGCGGGGTACCTACAATGAGCAGTTCTTC. V usage is TRBV27 and J usage is TRBJ2-1, with TRBD2 as a possible D gene (6 bases). There are 14 residues in the CDR3. V lost 3 bases, J lost 2 bases, and 8 bases lay in between. The germline CDR1 and CDR2 sequences are MNHEY and SMNVEV (reference sequence).

The chain is built from TRBV6-5 and TRBJ2-7; 9 nucleotides match TRBD2. The CDR3 runs to 16 residues. V was pared by 3 bases and J by 0 bases, with 6 bases of the junction left unmatched. CDR1 MNHEY and CDR2 SVGAGI come from the germline V gene. CDR3 region: CASSYELAGRSYEQYF. The CDR3 nucleotides are TGTGCCAGCAGTTATGAACTAGCGGGCCGCTCCTACGAGCAGTACTTC.

The chain carries TRBV5-1 and TRBJ2-5; D possibly corresponds to TRBD2 (6 bases). The CDR3 sequence is 13 residues long. Germline V CDR1 and CDR2: SGHRS, YFSETQ. V was cut by 4 bases and J by 3 bases, with 10 bases left in between. CDR3 in DNA: TGCGCCAGCAGCCCGTCGGGGGAAGAGACCCAGTACTTC. Translation gives CASSPSGEETQYF.

The genes are TRBV6-1 and TRBJ1-2; a possible D gene is TRBD1 (6 bases). Trimming removed 2 bases at V and 8 bases at J, with 12 bases between. The CDR3 has 13 residues. Per germline, CDR1 MNHNS and CDR2 SASEGT. The DNA of the CDR3 is TGTGCCAGCAGTGAAATGGGGGCGAGGGGCTACACCTTC. Amino acids: CASSEMGARGYTF.

The chain links TRBV7-3 to TRBJ1-1; D is ambiguous. Trimming stripped 4 bases from V and 5 bases from J, with 14 bases between. In germline, CDR1 is SGHTA, CDR2 FQGTGA. The CDR3 spans 14 residues. CDR3 in DNA: TGTGCCAGCAGCTCCCCAAACGAGGGAACTGAAGCTTTCTTT. As protein: CASSSPNEGTEAFF. Drawing the rest from reference TRBV7-3 and TRBJ1-1, the complete variable domain is GAGVSQTPSNKVTEKGKYVELRCDPISGHTALYWYRQSLGQGPEFLIYFQGTGAADDSGLPNDRFFAVRPEGSVSTLKIQRTERGDSAVYLCASSSPNEGTEAFFGQGTRLTVV.

This chain links TRBV5-6 with TRBJ1-5; 8 bases agree with TRBD1. The CDR3 is made up of 16 amino acids. Trimming cost V 2 bases and J 0 bases; bases outside gene matches: 4. Germline loops: CDR1 SGHDT, CDR2 YYEEEE. The CDR3 loop is CASSFATGGSNQPQHF. The CDR3 DNA reads TGTGCCAGCAGCTTTGCCACAGGGGGTAGCAATCAGCCCCAGCATTTT.

The table lists this clone with a few counts. This chain joins TRBV2 and TRBJ1-1, with 12 bases that match TRBD1. Per germline, CDR1 SNHLY and CDR2 FYNNEI. The CDR3 extends over 16 amino acids. The junction had 7 bases not matched to a gene; V was cut back by 2 bases and J by 6 bases. The CDR3: CASSESGTGGTAEAFF. The CDR3 DNA reads as TGTGCCAGCAGTGAAAGTGGGACAGGGGGCACCGCTGAAGCTTTCTTT. The full variable domain, with the rest looked up from reference TRBV2 and TRBJ1-1, is EPEVTQTPSHQVTQMGQEVILRCVPISNHLYFYWYRQILGQKVEFLVSFYNNEISEKSEIFDDQFSVERPDGSNFTLKIRSTKLEDSAMYFCASSESGTGGTAEAFFGQGTRLTVV.

The CDR3 bases are TGTGCCAGTAGTATACGGGAGGGGTCCTTCTACAATGAGCAGTTCTTC. As protein: CASSIREGSFYNEQFF. This sequence joins TRBV19 and TRBJ2-1, with 8 positions matching TRBD2. CDR1 LNHDA and CDR2 SQIVND come from the germline V gene (reference sequence). The V gene end was trimmed by 2 bases and the J gene end by 3 bases; junction bases not matched to a gene: 6. CDR3 size: 16 residues.

This clone was recorded at least ten times. The J gene is TRBJ2-7, the V gene TRBV27, with a possible D match to TRBD2 (5 bases). The CDR3 spans 13 residues. In germline, CDR1 is MNHEY, CDR2 SMNVEV (reference sequence). Trimming cost V 6 bases and J 0 bases, with 9 bases left between them. CDR3 bases: TGTGCCAGCAGAGAGGGCCCCTCCTACGAGCAGTACTTC. Protein: CASREGPSYEQYF.

The chain links TRBV6-5 to TRBJ1-4; TRBD1 is a possible D gene (5 bases). Germline CDR1 MNHEY, CDR2 SVGAGI. V lost 7 bases and J 5 bases, leaving 17 bases between the germline ends. This CDR3 has 15 amino acids. CDR3 in amino acids: CASTSRGAGNEKLFF. CDR3 DNA: TGTGCCAGCACCTCCCGGGGCGCGGGGAATGAAAAACTGTTTTTT.

The J gene is TRBJ2-5, the V gene TRBV29-1; D might be TRBD1 (5 bases). From germline, CDR1 is SQVTM and CDR2 ANQGSEA. V was trimmed by 0 bases and J by 7 bases, leaving 15 bases between them. CDR3 length: 14 amino acids. The CDR3 sequence: CSVEDPLTGGTQYF. CDR3 DNA: TGCAGCGTTGAAGATCCCCTCACAGGCGGGACCCAGTACTTC.

The chain has TRBV5-1 and TRBJ1-4; the D gene is possibly TRBD1 (5 bases). Trimming removed 0 bases from V and 4 bases from J, with 7 bases in between. Looked up from germline, CDR1 is SGHRS and CDR2 is YFSETQ. The length of the CDR3 is 14 residues. The CDR3 DNA is TGCGCCAGCAGCTTGGCCGGGGGTAATGAAAAACTGTTTTTT. Protein sequence: CASSLAGGNEKLFF.

This clone showed up just a few times. The V gene is TRBV11-2, the J gene TRBJ1-1; maybe TRBD1 (6 bases). Germline loops: CDR1 SGHAT, CDR2 FQNNGV. This CDR3 comprises 14 residues. Trimming cost V 4 bases and J 0 bases, with 9 bases left between them. CDR3 nucleotide sequence: TGTGCCAGCAGCTCCGGACAGCTGAACACTGAAGCTTTCTTT. It translates to CASSSGQLNTEAFF.

This clone was detected many times. The rearrangement links TRBV5-1 to TRBJ1-1, with D perhaps matching TRBD1 (5 bases). Germline CDR1 and CDR2: SGHRS and YFSETQ. The V gene lost 0 bases and the J gene lost 4 bases, with 13 bases spanning the gap. The CDR3 consists of 15 residues. Written as DNA, the CDR3 is TGCGCCAGCAGCTTGGATTCGGGGGTAAGCACTGAAGCTTTCTTT. This translates into CASSLDSGVSTEAFF.

This clone has just one count. This chain uses TRBV28 with TRBJ1-2; 7 positions match TRBD1. The CDR3 extends over 14 amino acids. Germline V gene data show CDR1 as MDHEN and CDR2 as SYDVKM. Trimming removed 2 bases from V and 2 bases from J; junction bases left unmatched: 2. The CDR3 region has the DNA TGTGCCAGCAGTTTAATGACAGGGAACTATGGCTACACCTTC. It specifies CASSLMTGNYGYTF.

J is TRBJ2-3 and V is TRBV2, with a tentative D call TRBD1 (5 bases). Germline V CDR1 and CDR2: SNHLY, FYNNEI. V was pared by 1 base and J by 7 bases, with 18 bases between. The CDR3 is 16 amino acids. DNA of the CDR3: TGTGCCAGCAGTGAAGTACGGCAGGGAAGGCGAAATACGCAGTATTTT. The encoded protein is CASSEVRQGRRNTQYF.

The chain recombines TRBV2 with TRBJ1-5; D perhaps matches TRBD1 (5 bases). The CDR3 runs to 14 residues. The germline CDR1 and CDR2 sequences are SNHLY and FYNNEI. Trimming removed 8 bases at V and 7 bases at J, with 18 bases between. The CDR3 nucleotides are TGTGCCAGCCGAGGAGGGGTCGGCCTCCAGCCCCAGCATTTT. Translated, it gives CASRGGVGLQPQHF. Drawing the rest from reference TRBV2 and TRBJ1-5, the complete variable domain is EPEVTQTPSHQVTQMGQEVILRCVPISNHLYFYWYRQILGQKVEFLVSFYNNEISEKSEIFDDQFSVERPDGSNFTLKIRSTKLEDSAMYFCASRGGVGLQPQHFGDGTRLSIL.

V gene TRBV2 combines with J gene TRBJ2-5; D may be TRBD1 (6 bases). V lost 8 bases and J 1 base, leaving 14 bases between the germline ends. Germline V gene data show CDR1 as SNHLY and CDR2 as FYNNEI. The CDR3 extends over 14 amino acids. CDR3 nucleotides: TGTGCCAGCCAGGCGGACAGCCTCCAAGAGACCCAGTACTTC. Amino acid sequence: CASQADSLQETQYF.

The chain uses TRBV14 and TRBJ1-2, with D possibly being TRBD1 (5 bases). V was pared by 1 base and J by 12 bases, with 15 bases between. Germline CDR1 reads SGHDN; CDR2 reads FVKESK. The CDR3 runs 13 residues. The CDR3 bases are TGTGCCAGCAGCCAAGGCGATGGGGTGGGGCACACCTTC. Translated, it gives CASSQGDGVGHTF.

This clone was detected only a few times. The rearrangement joins TRBV10-3 to TRBJ1-1; no clear D gene. The CDR3 runs 14 residues. V was pared by 6 bases and J by 1 base, with 12 bases between. CDR1 ENHRY and CDR2 SYGVKD come from the germline V gene. Here the CDR3 reads CAIRDRVANTEAFF. CDR3 bases: TGTGCCATCAGGGATCGGGTTGCGAACACTGAAGCTTTCTTT.

CDR3 loop: CASARQGGRQPQHF. The CDR3 DNA reads TGTGCCAGCGCCCGACAGGGGGGGAGGCAGCCCCAGCATTTT. The rearrangement links TRBV6-5 to TRBJ1-5; 9 bases map to TRBD1. V was clipped by 8 bases and J by 7 bases; unmatched bases: 9. Germline CDR1 MNHEY, CDR2 SVGAGI. The CDR3 is 14 amino acids.

The chain employs TRBV6-4 and TRBJ2-1; a weak D match, TRBD2 (5 bases). V lost 3 bases to trimming and J lost 8 bases, with 11 bases between them. Germline-derived CDR1 and CDR2 are MRHNA and SNTAGT. The CDR3 contains 13 residues. The CDR3: CASSEAYSDEQFF. In nucleotides, the CDR3 is TGTGCCAGCAGTGAGGCCTATAGCGATGAGCAGTTCTTC.

The chain employs TRBV2 and TRBJ1-2; the match to TRBD1 covers 9 bases. V trimming: 4 bases; J trimming: 10 bases; junction bases outside the gene matches: 7. Germline CDR1 and CDR2: SNHLY and FYNNEI. This CDR3 has 13 residues. The DNA of the CDR3 is TGTGCCAGCAGTGGCACAGGGGGCCGATCCTACACCTTC. This sequence encodes CASSGTGGRSYTF.